The rows below give T cell receptor beta chains drawn from one sample of a study of blood T cell repertoires in COVID-19. Profiling relied on immunoSEQ multiplex PCR, and the TCRdb table lists in-frame clones only, not all of them. The table lists about 66,000 clones, about 90% of them singletons. The sample was peripheral blood. The receptors here all came from a human donor in a cohort sampled during active COVID-19. CDR3s include the opening cysteine and the closing phenylalanine or tryptophan. The order of the fields is CDR3 length, J gene, V gene, D gene, clone size, CDR3 DNA, CDR3 protein. D genes are given only for firm matches. Not every row has a clone size; where given, it reads once, few, many or a size class.

CDR3 length: 15
J gene: TRBJ1-1
V gene: TRBV5-4
D gene: TRBD1
clone size: NA
CDR3 DNA: TGTGCCAGCAGCCTACTCACAGGGGGGAACACTGAAGCTTTCTTT
CDR3 protein: CASSLLTGGNTEAFF

CDR3 length: 18
J gene: TRBJ1-5
V gene: TRBV7-9
D gene: TRBD1
clone size: NA
CDR3 DNA: TGTGCCAGCAGCTTAGGGACAGGGGGAGAGGTCGGCAATCAGCCCCAGCATTTT
CDR3 protein: CASSLGTGGEVGNQPQHF

CDR3 length: 15
J gene: TRBJ2-1
V gene: TRBV28
D gene: TRBD2
clone size: NA
CDR3 DNA: TGTGCCAGCAGTATACTAGCGGGGGGGCGAGGGGAGCAGTTCTTC
CDR3 protein: CASSILAGGRGEQFF

CDR3 length: 14
J gene: TRBJ2-1
V gene: TRBV7-9
D gene: NA
clone size: NA
CDR3 DNA: TGTGCCAGCAGCTTAGCGGCACTAGCCTATGAGCAGTTCTTC
CDR3 protein: CASSLAALAYEQFF

CDR3 length: 14
J gene: TRBJ2-7
V gene: TRBV6-5
D gene: TRBD1
clone size: NA
CDR3 DNA: TGTGCCAGCAGCCACCGGGACAGATCCTACGAGCAGTACTTC
CDR3 protein: CASSHRDRSYEQYF

CDR3 length: 15
J gene: TRBJ1-1
V gene: TRBV11-2
D gene: NA
clone size: NA
CDR3 DNA: TGTGCCAGCAGCACCATAGGGGGGGCGAGGACTGAAGCTTTCTTT
CDR3 protein: CASSTIGGARTEAFF

CDR3 length: 16
J gene: TRBJ1-2
V gene: TRBV30
D gene: NA
clone size: NA
CDR3 DNA: TGTGCCTGGAGCAGACAGCACTCGCTACCCAACTATGGCTACACCTTC
CDR3 protein: CAWSRQHSLPNYGYTF

CDR3 length: 12
J gene: TRBJ2-7
V gene: TRBV30
D gene: NA
clone size: few
CDR3 DNA: TGTGCCTGGAGTGCCGACTCCCCCCAACCCTACTTC
CDR3 protein: CAWSADSPQPYF

CDR3 length: 14
J gene: TRBJ2-1
V gene: TRBV7-9
D gene: TRBD2
clone size: NA
CDR3 DNA: TGTGCCAGCAGCGCTAGCGGGAGGGCGGGAGAGCAGTTCTTC
CDR3 protein: CASSASGRAGEQFF

CDR3 length: 14
J gene: TRBJ1-2
V gene: TRBV2
D gene: NA
clone size: NA
CDR3 DNA: TGTGCCAGCAGTGAGTGGGTTAACAGCTATGGCTACACCTTC
CDR3 protein: CASSEWVNSYGYTF

CDR3 length: 13
J gene: TRBJ2-1
V gene: TRBV30
D gene: TRBD2
clone size: NA
CDR3 DNA: TGTGCCTGGACTAGCGGATACTACAATGAGCAGTTCTTC
CDR3 protein: CAWTSGYYNEQFF

CDR3 length: 16
J gene: TRBJ2-2
V gene: TRBV27
D gene: TRBD1
clone size: few
CDR3 DNA: TGTGCCAGCAGTCCCGCCGGGACAGGGAACACCGGGGAGCTGTTTTTT
CDR3 protein: CASSPAGTGNTGELFF

CDR3 length: 17
J gene: TRBJ1-5
V gene: TRBV10-3
D gene: TRBD1
clone size: NA
CDR3 DNA: TGTGCCATCAGTGAGGGTTGGGACAGATATAGCAATCAGCCCCAGCATTTT
CDR3 protein: CAISEGWDRYSNQPQHF

CDR3 length: 14
J gene: TRBJ2-7
V gene: TRBV5-1
D gene: NA
clone size: NA
CDR3 DNA: TGCGCCAGCAGTCGAGATGGACAGAACTACGAGCAGTACTTC
CDR3 protein: CASSRDGQNYEQYF

CDR3 length: 15
J gene: TRBJ2-1
V gene: TRBV4-2
D gene: NA
clone size: NA
CDR3 DNA: TGTGCCAGCAGCCAAGACTGGACTGTATACAATGAGCAGTTCTTC
CDR3 protein: CASSQDWTVYNEQFF

CDR3 length: 17
J gene: TRBJ2-3
V gene: TRBV6-2/TRBV6-3
D gene: NA
clone size: NA
CDR3 DNA: TGTGCCAGCAGTTATGGAGGCGAGCGCGGCGGCACAGATACGCAGTATTTT
CDR3 protein: CASSYGGERGGTDTQYF

CDR3 length: 13
J gene: TRBJ1-4
V gene: TRBV10-2
D gene: NA
clone size: NA
CDR3 DNA: TGCGCCAGCATGACCGACCTTGGGCGCAAACTGTTTTTT
CDR3 protein: CASMTDLGRKLFF

CDR3 length: 14
J gene: TRBJ2-7
V gene: TRBV7-6
D gene: TRBD1
clone size: NA
CDR3 DNA: TGTGCCAGCAGCTCAGCGACAGGGTCCTACGAGCAGTACTTC
CDR3 protein: CASSSATGSYEQYF

CDR3 length: 16
J gene: TRBJ1-1
V gene: TRBV7-2
D gene: TRBD1
clone size: NA
CDR3 DNA: TGTGCCAGCAGCAACACAGGGGTCGGGGAGAACACTGAAGCTTTCTTT
CDR3 protein: CASSNTGVGENTEAFF

CDR3 length: 16
J gene: TRBJ1-1
V gene: TRBV5-1
D gene: NA
clone size: NA
CDR3 DNA: TGCGCCAGCAGCTCCACGCTGAGGCAGCAAAACACTGAAGCTTTCTTT
CDR3 protein: CASSSTLRQQNTEAFF

CDR3 length: 16
J gene: TRBJ1-2
V gene: TRBV19
D gene: TRBD1
clone size: NA
CDR3 DNA: TGTGCCAGTAGTACCTCCGGGACAGGGGATAACTATGGCTACACCTTC
CDR3 protein: CASSTSGTGDNYGYTF

CDR3 length: 18
J gene: TRBJ1-4
V gene: TRBV28
D gene: TRBD1
clone size: NA
CDR3 DNA: TGTGCCAGCAGTTTGGGAGCAGGGGGATCTCCAACTAATGAAAAACTGTTTTTT
CDR3 protein: CASSLGAGGSPTNEKLFF

CDR3 length: 13
J gene: TRBJ1-1
V gene: TRBV6-2/TRBV6-3
D gene: NA
clone size: NA
CDR3 DNA: TGTGCCAGCAGTTCTTCAGGACAGACCGAAGCTTTCTTT
CDR3 protein: CASSSSGQTEAFF

CDR3 length: 13
J gene: TRBJ1-1
V gene: TRBV28
D gene: NA
clone size: once
CDR3 DNA: TGTGCCAGCAGTTTATCGTGGAGAACTGAAGCTTTCTTT
CDR3 protein: CASSLSWRTEAFF

CDR3 length: 13
J gene: TRBJ2-1
V gene: TRBV6-5
D gene: TRBD2
clone size: once
CDR3 DNA: TGTGCCAGCGATCTAGCGGGAACCTATGAGCAGTTCTTC
CDR3 protein: CASDLAGTYEQFF

CDR3 length: 17
J gene: TRBJ2-1
V gene: TRBV4-3
D gene: NA
clone size: NA
CDR3 DNA: TGCGCCAGCAGCCAAAGATTCGGGGGTACAGAATACAATGAGCAGTTCTTC
CDR3 protein: CASSQRFGGTEYNEQFF

CDR3 length: 13
J gene: TRBJ2-7
V gene: TRBV30
D gene: TRBD1
clone size: NA
CDR3 DNA: TGTGCCCACCGGGACAGCCGCTTTGAGGAGCAGTACTTC
CDR3 protein: CAHRDSRFEEQYF

CDR3 length: 14
J gene: TRBJ2-5
V gene: TRBV25-1
D gene: NA
clone size: NA
CDR3 DNA: TGTGCCAGCAGTTGGGGGGGCTCCCAAGAGACCCAGTACTTC
CDR3 protein: CASSWGGSQETQYF

CDR3 length: 13
J gene: TRBJ2-1
V gene: TRBV5-1
D gene: NA
clone size: NA
CDR3 DNA: TGCGCCAGCAGCCCCATGCCGGGGAGCCACTTGCTCTTC
CDR3 protein: CASSPMPGSHLLF

CDR3 length: 13
J gene: TRBJ2-7
V gene: TRBV2
D gene: TRBD2
clone size: NA
CDR3 DNA: TGTGCCAGCGTATCACTAGCGGGAGCCGAGCAGTACTTC
CDR3 protein: CASVSLAGAEQYF

CDR3 length: 17
J gene: TRBJ2-5
V gene: TRBV9
D gene: TRBD2
clone size: NA
CDR3 DNA: TGTGCCAGCAGCGTAGGCCCCCACAGCGGGGGGGCGGAGACCCAGTACTTC
CDR3 protein: CASSVGPHSGGAETQYF

CDR3 length: 16
J gene: TRBJ2-1
V gene: TRBV4-3
D gene: TRBD1
clone size: NA
CDR3 DNA: TGCGCCAGCAGCCAAGAGGGCAGGGGGCCTTACAATGAGCAGTTCTTC
CDR3 protein: CASSQEGRGPYNEQFF

CDR3 length: 13
J gene: TRBJ1-1
V gene: TRBV9
D gene: NA
clone size: NA
CDR3 DNA: TGTGCCAGCAGCGTAGTCGGAGGCGGGGAAGCTTTCTTT
CDR3 protein: CASSVVGGGEAFF

CDR3 length: 17
J gene: TRBJ2-2
V gene: TRBV5-1
D gene: TRBD2
clone size: NA
CDR3 DNA: TGCGCCAGCAGCCGGGGACTAGCGGGGGGCTATACCGGGGAGCTGTTTTTT
CDR3 protein: CASSRGLAGGYTGELFF

CDR3 length: 16
J gene: TRBJ2-3
V gene: TRBV11-1
D gene: TRBD2
clone size: NA
CDR3 DNA: TGTGCCAGCAGAGCAGGAGGCGGGAGAAGTACAGATACGCAGTATTTT
CDR3 protein: CASRAGGGRSTDTQYF

CDR3 length: 15
J gene: TRBJ1-2
V gene: TRBV20-1
D gene: TRBD1
clone size: NA
CDR3 DNA: TGCAGTGCTAGTAGAACCGGGACAGGGGAAGGTGGCTACACCTTC
CDR3 protein: CSASRTGTGEGGYTF

CDR3 length: 18
J gene: TRBJ2-2
V gene: TRBV29-1
D gene: NA
clone size: NA
CDR3 DNA: TGCAGCGTTGGGGGGACCGTTGGGACTCCTACGAACACCGGGGAGCTGTTTTTT
CDR3 protein: CSVGGTVGTPTNTGELFF

CDR3 length: 12
J gene: TRBJ1-2
V gene: TRBV28
D gene: NA
clone size: once
CDR3 DNA: TGTGCCAGCACCCTCATCGGGGGGGGCTACACCTTC
CDR3 protein: CASTLIGGGYTF

CDR3 length: 14
J gene: TRBJ1-4
V gene: TRBV7-2
D gene: TRBD1
clone size: NA
CDR3 DNA: TGTGCCAGCAGCGTCGACAGGGCCCTAAAAAAACTGTTTTTT
CDR3 protein: CASSVDRALKKLFF

CDR3 length: 14
J gene: TRBJ2-1
V gene: TRBV7-3
D gene: TRBD1
clone size: NA
CDR3 DNA: TGTGCCAGCAGCGGAGGGACAGGGACGAATGAGCAGTTCTTC
CDR3 protein: CASSGGTGTNEQFF

CDR3 length: 15
J gene: TRBJ2-1
V gene: TRBV21-1
D gene: NA
clone size: once
CDR3 DNA: TGTGCCAGCAGCAAAAGGACTAGCAGGTACAATGAGCAGTTCTTC
CDR3 protein: CASSKRTSRYNEQFF

CDR3 length: 16
J gene: TRBJ2-7
V gene: TRBV24-1
D gene: NA
clone size: NA
CDR3 DNA: TGTGCCACCAGTGATTTCATCGGGACTCCAGGGAACGAGCAGTACTTC
CDR3 protein: CATSDFIGTPGNEQYF

CDR3 length: 15
J gene: TRBJ2-1
V gene: TRBV7-8
D gene: NA
clone size: once
CDR3 DNA: TGTGCCAGCAGCCGGGCAGGGTGGTGGGGCAATGAGCAGTTCTTC
CDR3 protein: CASSRAGWWGNEQFF

CDR3 length: 15
J gene: TRBJ2-5
V gene: TRBV9
D gene: TRBD2
clone size: NA
CDR3 DNA: TGTGCCAGCAGCGTAGGGGTAGCGGGGGGAGAGACCCAGTACTTC
CDR3 protein: CASSVGVAGGETQYF

CDR3 length: 11
J gene: TRBJ1-2
V gene: TRBV28
D gene: NA
clone size: once
CDR3 DNA: TGTGCCAGCAGTTTATGGGAGGGCTACACCTTC
CDR3 protein: CASSLWEGYTF

CDR3 length: 14
J gene: TRBJ1-5
V gene: TRBV7-8
D gene: NA
clone size: few
CDR3 DNA: TGTGCCAGCAGCTTAGATCAGGGCAATCAGCCCCAGCATTTT
CDR3 protein: CASSLDQGNQPQHF

CDR3 length: 18
J gene: TRBJ1-2
V gene: TRBV6-2/TRBV6-3
D gene: NA
clone size: once
CDR3 DNA: TGTGCCAGCAGTTACGGAAGAGGCTCACCGATAAGAAACTATGGCTACACCTTC
CDR3 protein: CASSYGRGSPIRNYGYTF

CDR3 length: 15
J gene: TRBJ2-7
V gene: TRBV27
D gene: NA
clone size: NA
CDR3 DNA: TGTGCCAGCAGTTTAAAGGGGGACCGGGCCTACGAGCAGTACTTC
CDR3 protein: CASSLKGDRAYEQYF

CDR3 length: 16
J gene: TRBJ1-3
V gene: TRBV5-4
D gene: TRBD1
clone size: few
CDR3 DNA: TGTGCCAGCAGCGCAGGGACAGGCGATTCGGGAAACACCATATATTTT
CDR3 protein: CASSAGTGDSGNTIYF

CDR3 length: 15
J gene: TRBJ1-1
V gene: TRBV5-8
D gene: NA
clone size: NA
CDR3 DNA: TGTGCCAGCGTCGGAACGACAGCTAGGAACACTGAAGCTTTCTTT
CDR3 protein: CASVGTTARNTEAFF

CDR3 length: 17
J gene: TRBJ2-1
V gene: TRBV3-1/TRBV3-2
D gene: TRBD2
clone size: once
CDR3 DNA: TGTGCCAGCAGCCAAGGGTCCGGGACTAGCGGGGGGAATGAGCAGTTCTTC
CDR3 protein: CASSQGSGTSGGNEQFF

CDR3 length: 17
J gene: TRBJ1-1
V gene: TRBV7-9
D gene: NA
clone size: NA
CDR3 DNA: TGTGCCAGCAGCCCTGCCGGCGGCAGCCACATGAACACTGAAGCTTTCTTT
CDR3 protein: CASSPAGGSHMNTEAFF

CDR3 length: 13
J gene: TRBJ1-2
V gene: TRBV6-5
D gene: NA
clone size: NA
CDR3 DNA: TGTGCCAGCAGGACGACAGAAGTTGACGGCTACACCTTC
CDR3 protein: CASRTTEVDGYTF

CDR3 length: 18
J gene: TRBJ2-1
V gene: TRBV11-3
D gene: TRBD2
clone size: NA
CDR3 DNA: TGTGCCAGCAGCCGGGGACTAGCGGGAGGGGGCTCCTACAATGAGCAGTTCTTC
CDR3 protein: CASSRGLAGGGSYNEQFF